The rows below give T cell receptor beta chains drawn from one sample of a study of cytotoxic CD8 clonotypes in ibrutinib-treated CLL. Clones were read by immunoSEQ multiplex PCR, and TCRdb kept only the in-frame ones, dropping some. The data contain fewer than 300,000 clones, roughly four fifths of them singletons. This material consisted of PBMCs, taken at disease progression, from a patient treated with ibrutinib. These TCRs come from a human donor with chronic lymphocytic leukemia. Both conserved end residues are part of each CDR3. A D gene is named only where the DNA matches it firmly. Some rows mark clone size as missing; the rest say once, few, many or name a class of expanded clone.

J gene	V gene	D gene	clone size	CDR3 protein	CDR3 DNA
TRBJ2-3	TRBV5-1	.	.	CASRIAPTADTQYF	TGCGCCAGCAGAATAGCACCCACAGCAGATACGCAGTATTTT
TRBJ1-6	TRBV5-1	.	.	CASRRTDNSPLHF	TGCGCCAGCCGCCGGACAGACAATTCACCCCTCCACTTT
TRBJ1-2	TRBV18	.	.	CASSPLLRDYGYTF	TGTGCCAGCTCACCACTCCTCAGGGACTATGGCTACACCTTC
TRBJ1-4	TRBV6-5	.	.	CASSYMATTNEKLFF	TGTGCCAGCAGTTACATGGCCACAACTAATGAAAAACTGTTTTTT
TRBJ1-2	TRBV9	.	.	CASSISLGGDGYTF	TGTGCCAGCAGCATCTCCTTGGGGGGTGATGGCTACACCTTC
TRBJ1-1	TRBV28	TRBD1	.	CASSLYRGGAFF	TGTGCCAGCAGTTTATACAGGGGAGGAGCTTTCTTT
TRBJ1-1	TRBV7-6	.	once	CASSLDIRTEAFF	TGTGCCAGCAGCTTAGACATCAGGACTGAAGCTTTCTTT
TRBJ1-6	TRBV10-3	.	.	CAISAWGHGPNSPLHF	TGTGCCATCAGTGCATGGGGACACGGGCCAAATTCACCCCTCCACTTT
TRBJ1-4	TRBV18	.	few	CASSPVHPSDPDRSELFF	TGTGCCAGCTCACCAGTTCACCCGTCGGACCCAGATCGGAGCGAACTGTTTTTT
TRBJ1-5	TRBV7-9	.	.	CASSSERSFQPQHF	TGTGCCAGCAGCTCGGAACGGTCGTTTCAGCCCCAGCATTTT
TRBJ1-6	TRBV4-1	.	few	CASSRLQGYGSPLHF	TGCGCCAGCAGCCGATTACAGGGATACGGTTCACCCCTCCACTTT
TRBJ2-7	TRBV7-9	TRBD2	.	CASSNSGGLSYEQYF	TGTGCCAGCAGCAATAGCGGGGGACTGTCCTACGAGCAGTACTTC
TRBJ1-5	TRBV29-1	.	once	CSVGAIGGRPQHF	TGCAGCGTGGGGGCAATAGGGGGACGGCCCCAGCATTTT
TRBJ1-5	TRBV28	.	few	CASSLSAGNNQPQHF	TGTGCCAGCAGTTTATCAGCAGGCAACAATCAGCCCCAGCATTTT